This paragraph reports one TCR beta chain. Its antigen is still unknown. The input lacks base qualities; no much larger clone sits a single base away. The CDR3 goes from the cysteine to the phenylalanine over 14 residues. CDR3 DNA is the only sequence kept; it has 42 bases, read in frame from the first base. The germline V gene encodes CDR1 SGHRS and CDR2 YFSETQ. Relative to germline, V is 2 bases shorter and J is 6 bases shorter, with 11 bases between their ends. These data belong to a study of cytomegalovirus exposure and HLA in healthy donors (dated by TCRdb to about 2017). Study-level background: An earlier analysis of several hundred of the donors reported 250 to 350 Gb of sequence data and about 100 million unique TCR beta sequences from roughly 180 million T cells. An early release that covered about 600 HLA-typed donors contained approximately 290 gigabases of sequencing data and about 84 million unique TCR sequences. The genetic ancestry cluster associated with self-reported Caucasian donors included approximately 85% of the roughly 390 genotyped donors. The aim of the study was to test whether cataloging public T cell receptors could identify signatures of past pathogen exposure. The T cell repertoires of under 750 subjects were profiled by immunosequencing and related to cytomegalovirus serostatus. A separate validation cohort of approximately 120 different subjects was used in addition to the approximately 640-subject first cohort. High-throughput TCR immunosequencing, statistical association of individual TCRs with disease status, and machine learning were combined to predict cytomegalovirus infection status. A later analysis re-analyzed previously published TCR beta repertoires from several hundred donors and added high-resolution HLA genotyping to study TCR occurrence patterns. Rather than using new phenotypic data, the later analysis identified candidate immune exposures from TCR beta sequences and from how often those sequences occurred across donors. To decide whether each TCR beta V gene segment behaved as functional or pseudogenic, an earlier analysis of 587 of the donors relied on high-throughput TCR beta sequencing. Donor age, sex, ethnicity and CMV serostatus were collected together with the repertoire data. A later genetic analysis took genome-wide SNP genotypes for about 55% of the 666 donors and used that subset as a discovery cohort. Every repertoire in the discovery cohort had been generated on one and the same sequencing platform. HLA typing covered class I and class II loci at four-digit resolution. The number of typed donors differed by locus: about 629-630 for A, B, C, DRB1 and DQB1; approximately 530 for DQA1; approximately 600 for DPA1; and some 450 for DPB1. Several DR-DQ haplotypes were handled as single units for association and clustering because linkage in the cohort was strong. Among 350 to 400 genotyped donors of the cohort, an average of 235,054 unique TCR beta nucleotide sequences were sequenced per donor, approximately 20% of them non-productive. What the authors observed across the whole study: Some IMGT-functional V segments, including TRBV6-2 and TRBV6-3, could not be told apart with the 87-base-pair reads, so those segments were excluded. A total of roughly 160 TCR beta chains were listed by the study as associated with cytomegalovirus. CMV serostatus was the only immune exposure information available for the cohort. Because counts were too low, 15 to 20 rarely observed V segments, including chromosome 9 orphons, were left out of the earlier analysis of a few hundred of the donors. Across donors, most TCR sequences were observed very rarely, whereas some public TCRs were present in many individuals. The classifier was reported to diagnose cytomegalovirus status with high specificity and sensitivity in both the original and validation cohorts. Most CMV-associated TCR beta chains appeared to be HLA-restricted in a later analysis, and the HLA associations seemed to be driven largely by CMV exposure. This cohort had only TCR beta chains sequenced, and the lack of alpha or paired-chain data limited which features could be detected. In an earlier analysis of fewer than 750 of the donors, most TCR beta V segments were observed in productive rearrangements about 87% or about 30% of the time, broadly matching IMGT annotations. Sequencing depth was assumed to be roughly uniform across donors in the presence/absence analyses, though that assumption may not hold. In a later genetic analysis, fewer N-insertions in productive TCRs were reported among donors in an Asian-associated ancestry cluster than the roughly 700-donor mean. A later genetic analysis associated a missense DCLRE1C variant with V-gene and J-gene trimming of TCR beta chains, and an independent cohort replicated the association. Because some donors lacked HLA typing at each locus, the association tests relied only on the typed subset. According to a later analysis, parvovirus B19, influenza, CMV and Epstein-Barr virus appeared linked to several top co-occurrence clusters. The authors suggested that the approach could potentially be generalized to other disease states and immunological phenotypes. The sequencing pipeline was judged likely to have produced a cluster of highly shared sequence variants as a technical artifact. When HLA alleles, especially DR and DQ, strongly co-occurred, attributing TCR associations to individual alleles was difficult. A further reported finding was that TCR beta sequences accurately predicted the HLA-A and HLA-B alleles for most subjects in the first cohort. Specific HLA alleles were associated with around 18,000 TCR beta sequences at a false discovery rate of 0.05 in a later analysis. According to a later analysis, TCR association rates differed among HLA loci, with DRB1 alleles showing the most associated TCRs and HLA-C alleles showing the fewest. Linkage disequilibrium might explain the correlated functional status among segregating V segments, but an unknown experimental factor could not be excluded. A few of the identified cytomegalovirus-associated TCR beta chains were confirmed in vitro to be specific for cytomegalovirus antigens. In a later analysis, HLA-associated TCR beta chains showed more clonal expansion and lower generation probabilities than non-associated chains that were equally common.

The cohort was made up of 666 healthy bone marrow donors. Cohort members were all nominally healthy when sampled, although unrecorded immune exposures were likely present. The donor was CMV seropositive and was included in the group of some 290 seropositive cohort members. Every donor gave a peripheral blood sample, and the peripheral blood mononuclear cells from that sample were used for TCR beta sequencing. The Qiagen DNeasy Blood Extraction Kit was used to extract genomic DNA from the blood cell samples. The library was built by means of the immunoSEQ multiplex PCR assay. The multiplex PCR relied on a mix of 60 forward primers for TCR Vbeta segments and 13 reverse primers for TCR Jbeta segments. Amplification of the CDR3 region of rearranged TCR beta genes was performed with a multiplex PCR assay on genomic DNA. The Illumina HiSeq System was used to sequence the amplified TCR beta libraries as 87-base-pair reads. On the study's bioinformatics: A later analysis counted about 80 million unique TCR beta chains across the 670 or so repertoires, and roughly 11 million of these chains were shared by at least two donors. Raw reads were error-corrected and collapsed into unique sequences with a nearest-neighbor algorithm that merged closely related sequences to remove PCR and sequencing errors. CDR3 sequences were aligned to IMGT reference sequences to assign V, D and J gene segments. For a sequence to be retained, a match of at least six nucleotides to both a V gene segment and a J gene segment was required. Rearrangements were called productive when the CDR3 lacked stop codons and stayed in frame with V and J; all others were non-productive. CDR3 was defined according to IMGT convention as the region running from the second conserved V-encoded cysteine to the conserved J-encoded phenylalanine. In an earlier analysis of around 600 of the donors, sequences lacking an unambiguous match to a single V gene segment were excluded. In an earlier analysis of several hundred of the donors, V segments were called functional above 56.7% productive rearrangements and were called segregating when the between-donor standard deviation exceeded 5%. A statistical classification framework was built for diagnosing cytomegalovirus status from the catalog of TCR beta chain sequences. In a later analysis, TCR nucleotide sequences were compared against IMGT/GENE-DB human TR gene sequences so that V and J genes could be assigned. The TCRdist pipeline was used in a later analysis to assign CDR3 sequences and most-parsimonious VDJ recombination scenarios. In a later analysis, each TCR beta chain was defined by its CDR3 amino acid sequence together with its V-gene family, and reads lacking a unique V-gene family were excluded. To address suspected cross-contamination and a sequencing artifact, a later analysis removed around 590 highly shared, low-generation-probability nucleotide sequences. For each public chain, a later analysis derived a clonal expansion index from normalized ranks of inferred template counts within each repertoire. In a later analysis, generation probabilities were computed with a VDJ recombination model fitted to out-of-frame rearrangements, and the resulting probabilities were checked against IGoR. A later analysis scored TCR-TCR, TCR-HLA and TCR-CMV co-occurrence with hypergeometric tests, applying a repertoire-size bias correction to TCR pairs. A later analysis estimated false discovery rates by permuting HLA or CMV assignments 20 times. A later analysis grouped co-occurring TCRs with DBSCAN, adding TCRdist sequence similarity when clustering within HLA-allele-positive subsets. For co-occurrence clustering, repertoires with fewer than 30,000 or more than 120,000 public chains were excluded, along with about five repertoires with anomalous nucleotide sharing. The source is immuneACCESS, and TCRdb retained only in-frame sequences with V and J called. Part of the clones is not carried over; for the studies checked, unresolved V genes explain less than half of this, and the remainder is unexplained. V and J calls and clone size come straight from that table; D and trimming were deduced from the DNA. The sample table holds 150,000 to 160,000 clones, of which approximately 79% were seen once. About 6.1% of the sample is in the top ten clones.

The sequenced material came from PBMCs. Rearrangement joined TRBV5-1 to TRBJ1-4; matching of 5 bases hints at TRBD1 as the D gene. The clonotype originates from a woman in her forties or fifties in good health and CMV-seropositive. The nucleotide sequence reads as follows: TGCGCCAGCAGCTTAACTCGGGGGGATGAAAAACTGTTTTTT. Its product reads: CASSLTRGDEKLFF.